A selection of T cell receptor beta chains follows, all from one sample in a study of shared clonotypes between healthy human individuals. Repertoires were generated with immunoSEQ multiplex PCR, while TCRdb's copy carries only in-frame clones and drops some. Here the sample spans some 1,400,000 clones, 96% being singletons. Sequences were obtained from naive CD4+ T cells sorted from blood. These receptors all stem from a man aged 25-45 years in good health. CDR3s leave out the opening cysteine and the closing phenylalanine or tryptophan. Expanded clones get a size class; other rows say once, few or many, or leave the size out.

>TRBJ1-2|TRBV19|-|12
ASSIQTGLGGYT
>TRBJ1-2|TRBV27|-|13
ASSYHGQPFYGYT
>TRBJ2-5|TRBV5-1|-|15
ASSGTTWLAGVETQY
>TRBJ2-3|TRBV27|-|14
ASSYATPAGADTQY
>TRBJ2-1|TRBV27|-|10
ASRKTSGSQF
>TRBJ1-1|TRBV29-1|once|8
SVGGPEAF
>TRBJ1-5|TRBV7-2|-|15
ASSLGTGGGYNQPQH
>TRBJ2-2|TRBV5-1|-|12
ASSLDPANRELF
>TRBJ2-7|TRBV7-2|-|10
ASGDYMSEQY
>TRBJ2-3|TRBV10-2|-|10
ASSEAGVTQY
>TRBJ2-5|TRBV2|-|10
GGRGDQETQY
>TRBJ1-5|TRBV5-5|once|12
ASSGVRENQPQH
>TRBJ2-1|TRBV9|-|15
ASSVTSGLAGYNEQF
>TRBJ1-1|TRBV2|-|13
ASRPDPRGYTEAF
>TRBJ2-7|TRBV19|-|13
ASSDVAGGIYEQY
>TRBJ2-1|TRBV4-2|-|10
ASSQDRVQQF
>TRBJ1-5|TRBV7-6|-|11
ASSLESNQPQH